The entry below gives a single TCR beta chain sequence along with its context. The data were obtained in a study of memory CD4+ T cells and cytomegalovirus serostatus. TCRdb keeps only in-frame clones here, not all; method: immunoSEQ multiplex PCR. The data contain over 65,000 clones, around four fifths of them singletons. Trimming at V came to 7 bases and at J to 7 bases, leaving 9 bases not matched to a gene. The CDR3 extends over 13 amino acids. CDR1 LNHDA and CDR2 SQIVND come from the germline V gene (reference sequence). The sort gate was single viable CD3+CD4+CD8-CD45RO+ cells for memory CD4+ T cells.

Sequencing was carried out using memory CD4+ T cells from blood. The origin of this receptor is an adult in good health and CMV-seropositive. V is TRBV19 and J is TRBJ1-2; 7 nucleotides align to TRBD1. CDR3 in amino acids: CASKAEGAGGYTF. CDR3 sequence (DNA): TGTGCCAGTAAAGCAGAGGGGGCGGGTGGCTACACCTTC. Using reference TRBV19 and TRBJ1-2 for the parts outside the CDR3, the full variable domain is DGGITQSPKYLFRKEGQNVTLSCEQNLNHDAMYWYRQDPGQGLRLIYYSQIVNDFQKGDIAEGYSVSREKKESFPLTVTSAQKNPTAFYLCASKAEGAGGYTFGSGTRLTVV.